Sequencing of this T cell receptor beta chain was carried out in a study of shared clonotypes between healthy human individuals. V was shortened by 8 bases and J by 11 bases, with 13 bases between the two germline ends. CDR3 length: 12 amino acids. Germline CDR1 reads MNHNY; CDR2 reads SVGAGI (reference sequence). Clones were read by immunoSEQ multiplex PCR, and TCRdb kept only the in-frame ones, dropping some. The repertoire holds 450,000 or so clones, with about 74% as singletons. The V call is TRBV6-6, the J call TRBJ1-6; D unresolved. Input material: PBMCs. The clonotype was recovered from a middle-aged woman in good health. Some clones in this sample may be carry-over from other donors' samples. CDR3 amino acids: CASDTTTTPLHF. The CDR3 coding sequence is TGTGCCAGCGATACAACAACCACACCCCTCCACTTT.